Presented here are 8 T cell receptor beta chains from one specimen sequenced in a study of blood T cell repertoires in COVID-19. Repertoires were generated with immunoSEQ multiplex PCR, while TCRdb's copy carries only in-frame clones and drops some. This repertoire shows approximately 75,000 clones, around 88% found once; its top ten account for approximately 5.8%. The sequencing sample was made of peripheral blood. These receptors were taken from an elderly man with COVID-19, enrolled during active disease.

The chain recombines TRBV10-3 with TRBJ1-1; a weak D match, TRBD1 (5 bases). Germline CDR1 is ENHRY and CDR2 is SYGVKD. The CDR3 runs to 15 residues. Trimming stripped 4 bases from V and 1 base from J, with 13 bases between. The CDR3 DNA is TGTGCCATCAGTGCAATCGGAACAGGGAACACTGAAGCTTTCTTT. Translation: CAISAIGTGNTEAFF.

The chain carries TRBV7-8 and TRBJ1-5; D gene ambiguous. Germline values: CDR1 SGHVS, CDR2 FQNEAQ. There are 15 residues in the CDR3. V was cut by 4 bases and J by 4 bases, with 14 bases left in between. CDR3 nucleotides: TGTGCCAGCAGCTCAACCGGGTCCCAAAATCAGCCCCAGCATTTT. Its translation is CASSSTGSQNQPQHF.

The chain uses TRBV6-5 and TRBJ1-1; no clear D. Germline CDR1 reads MNHEY; CDR2 reads SVGAGI. Between the trimmed V and J ends, which lost 2 bases and 1 base, there was a span of 11 bases. This CDR3 is built from 15 residues. This CDR3 is CASSYRGLANTEAFF. DNA for the CDR3: TGTGCCAGCAGTTACCGGGGTCTCGCGAACACTGAAGCTTTCTTT.

This clone has more than one count but fewer than ten. The chain has TRBV6-5 and TRBJ1-2; D perhaps matches TRBD1 (6 bases). V shed 4 bases and J shed 2 bases, with 14 bases lying between them. CDR3 length: 15 amino acids. Germline V gene lookup returns CDR1 MNHEY and CDR2 SVGAGI. CDR3 loop: CASSSPGHLNYGYTF. CDR3 nucleotides: TGTGCCAGCAGTTCCCCGGGACACCTAAACTATGGCTACACCTTC.

This clone was seen once. This chain connects TRBV6-5 to TRBJ1-4; 11 bases align to TRBD1. CDR1 is MNHEY, CDR2 SVGAGI, per germline. This CDR3 contains 15 residues. The ends lost 0 bases at V and 8 bases at J; junction bases unmatched: 2. This CDR3 reads CASSYSGTGGEKLFF. The CDR3 DNA reads TGTGCCAGCAGTTACTCCGGGACAGGGGGGGAAAAACTGTTTTTT.

V and J are TRBV19 and TRBJ1-2; D is undetermined. This CDR3 is 13 amino acids long. Germline lookup yields CDR1 LNHDA and CDR2 SQIVND (reference sequence). V lost 3 bases and J lost 3, with 8 bases in between. The CDR3, as DNA: TGTGCCAGTAGTATCCCCTCCTACTATGGCTACACCTTC. Its protein product is CASSIPSYYGYTF. The whole variable domain, filled in from reference TRBV19 and TRBJ1-2, reads DGGITQSPKYLFRKEGQNVTLSCEQNLNHDAMYWYRQDPGQGLRLIYYSQIVNDFQKGDIAEGYSVSREKKESFPLTVTSAQKNPTAFYLCASSIPSYYGYTFGSGTRLTVV.

The rearrangement uses TRBV27 and TRBJ2-5; 7 bases match TRBD1. Germline loops: CDR1 MNHEY, CDR2 SMNVEV (reference sequence). CDR3 length: 15 amino acids. The junction had 9 bases not matched to a gene; V was cut back by 1 base and J by 7 bases. The CDR3 protein is CASSLYTGAGRTQYF. DNA for the CDR3: TGTGCCAGCAGTTTATACACAGGGGCAGGTCGGACCCAGTACTTC.

The chain couples TRBV6-6 to TRBJ1-1; unclear D gene. CDR1 is MNHNY, CDR2 SVGAGI, per germline (reference sequence). There are 11 residues in the CDR3. V gave up 8 bases and J gave up 1 base, with 5 bases separating them. The CDR3 here is CASVGNTEAFF. CDR3 bases: TGTGCCAGCGTCGGGAACACTGAAGCTTTCTTT.